This TCR beta chain comes out of a study of shared clonotypes between healthy human individuals. Overall study results and limits: A reduction in generation probabilities was seen for non-shared clonotypes relative to those shared by all four donors. The genetic and exposure-history diversity represented was limited by few donors.

It was across several immunoSEQ plates that each subset's genomic DNA was evenly split. Method: immunoSEQ multiplex PCR; TCRdb's copy keeps in-frame clones and lacks some. The table shows 550,000 to 850,000 clones, with around two thirds occurring only once. A note on this clone: What it binds is not known.

V was shortened by 4 bases and J by 7 bases, with 18 bases between the two germline ends. CDR3 length: 15 amino acids. Germline V gene sequence: CDR1 SGHRS, CDR2 YFSETQ. Caucasian adults residing in Nashville, Tennessee made up all the donors. Input material: memory CD4+ T cells sorted from blood. Described subset: CD45RA-negative fraction. This clonotype originated in a woman aged 25 to 39 in good health. The chain links TRBV5-1 to TRBJ2-1; unclear D gene. The CDR3 reads CASSQTTSRLNEQFF. For the CDR3, the DNA is TGCGCCAGCAGCCAGACGACCTCACGTCTGAATGAGCAGTTCTTC.